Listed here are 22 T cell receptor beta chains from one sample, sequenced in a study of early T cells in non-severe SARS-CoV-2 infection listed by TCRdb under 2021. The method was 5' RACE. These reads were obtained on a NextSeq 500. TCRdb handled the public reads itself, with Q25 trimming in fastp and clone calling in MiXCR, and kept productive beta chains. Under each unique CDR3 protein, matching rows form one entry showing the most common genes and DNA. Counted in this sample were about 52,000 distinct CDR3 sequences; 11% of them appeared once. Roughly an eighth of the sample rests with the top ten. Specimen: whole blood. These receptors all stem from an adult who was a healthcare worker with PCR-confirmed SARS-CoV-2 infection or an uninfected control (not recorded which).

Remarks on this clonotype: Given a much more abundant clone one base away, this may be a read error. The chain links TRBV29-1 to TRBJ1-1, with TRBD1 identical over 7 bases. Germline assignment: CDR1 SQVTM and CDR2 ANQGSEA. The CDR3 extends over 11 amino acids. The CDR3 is CSVERQGESFF. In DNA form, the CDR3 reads TGCAGCGTTGAGAGACAGGGTGAATCTTTCTTT.

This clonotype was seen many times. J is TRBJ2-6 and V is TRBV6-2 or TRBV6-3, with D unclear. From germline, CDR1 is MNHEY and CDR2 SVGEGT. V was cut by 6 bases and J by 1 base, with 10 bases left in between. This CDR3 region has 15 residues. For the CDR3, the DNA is TGTGCCAGCAGCCCCTATGAGTCTGGGGCCAACGTCCTGACTTTC. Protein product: CASSPYESGANVLTF.

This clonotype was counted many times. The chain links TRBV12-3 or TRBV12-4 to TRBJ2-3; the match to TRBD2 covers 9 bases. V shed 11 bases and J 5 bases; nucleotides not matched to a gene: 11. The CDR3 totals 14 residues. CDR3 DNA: TGTGCCGTTACCTTAGCGGGAGTAGTAGATACGCAGTATTTT. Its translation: CAVTLAGVVDTQYF.

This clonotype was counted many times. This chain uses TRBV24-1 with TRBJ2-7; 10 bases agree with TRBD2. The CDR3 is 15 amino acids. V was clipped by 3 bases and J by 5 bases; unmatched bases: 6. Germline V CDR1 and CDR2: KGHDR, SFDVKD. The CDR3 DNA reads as TGTGCCACCAGTGATCCCGCAGCGGGAGGGAACGAGCAGTACTTC. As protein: CATSDPAAGGNEQYF.

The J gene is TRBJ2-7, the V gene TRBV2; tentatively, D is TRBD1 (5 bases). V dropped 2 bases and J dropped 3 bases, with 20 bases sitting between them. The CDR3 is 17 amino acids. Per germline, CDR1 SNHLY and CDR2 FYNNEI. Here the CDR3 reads CASSEPGLVFLSYEQYF. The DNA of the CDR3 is TGTGCCAGCAGTGAACCAGGGCTGGTTTTTTTGAGCTACGAGCAGTACTTC.

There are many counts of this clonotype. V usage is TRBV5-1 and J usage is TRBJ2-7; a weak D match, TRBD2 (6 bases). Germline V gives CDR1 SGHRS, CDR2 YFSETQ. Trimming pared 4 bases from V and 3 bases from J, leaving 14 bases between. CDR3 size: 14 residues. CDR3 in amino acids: CASSTPGTYYEQYF. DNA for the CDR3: TGCGCCAGCAGCACACCGGGGACTTACTACGAGCAGTACTTC.

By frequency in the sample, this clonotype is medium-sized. The CDR3 sequence is CATSRTSDQETQYF. CDR3 DNA sequence: TGTGCCACCTCCCGGACTAGCGACCAAGAGACCCAGTACTTC. The V gene is TRBV6-2 or TRBV6-3, the J gene TRBJ2-5, with 9 bases fitting TRBD2. J lost 0 bases, V lost 10 bases, and 6 bases had no gene match. CDR3 length: 14 amino acids. Germline lookup yields CDR1 MNHEY and CDR2 SVGEGT.

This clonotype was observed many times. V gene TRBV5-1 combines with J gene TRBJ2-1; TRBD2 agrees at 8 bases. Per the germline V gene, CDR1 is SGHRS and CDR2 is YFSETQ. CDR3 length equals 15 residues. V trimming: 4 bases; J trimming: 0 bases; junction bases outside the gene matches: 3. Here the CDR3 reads CASSLSGSSYNEQFF. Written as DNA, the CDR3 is TGCGCCAGCAGCCTAAGCGGGAGCTCCTACAATGAGCAGTTCTTC.

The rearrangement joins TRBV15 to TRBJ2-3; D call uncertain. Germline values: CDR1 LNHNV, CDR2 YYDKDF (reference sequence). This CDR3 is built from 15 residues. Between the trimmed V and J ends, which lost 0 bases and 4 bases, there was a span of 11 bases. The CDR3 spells CATSRDRRFSDTQYF. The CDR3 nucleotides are TGTGCCACCAGCAGAGATCGCCGTTTCTCAGATACGCAGTATTTT.

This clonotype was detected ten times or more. The CDR3 protein is CASSATRNNEQFF. In DNA form, the CDR3 reads TGTGCCAGCAGTGCGACAAGGAACAATGAGCAGTTCTTC. This chain uses TRBV6-1 with TRBJ2-1; D is undetermined. The germline CDR1 and CDR2 sequences are MNHNS and SASEGT. Trimming shortened V by 4 bases and J by 5 bases, and 9 bases separated the two germline ends. This CDR3 comprises 13 residues.

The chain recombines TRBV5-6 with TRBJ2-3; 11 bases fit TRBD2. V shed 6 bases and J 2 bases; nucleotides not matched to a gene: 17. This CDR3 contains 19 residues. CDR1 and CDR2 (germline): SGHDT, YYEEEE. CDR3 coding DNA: TGTGCCAGCACCCTCCCGGGGACTAGCGGAATGGGGTACACAGATACGCAGTATTTT. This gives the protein CASTLPGTSGMGYTDTQYF.

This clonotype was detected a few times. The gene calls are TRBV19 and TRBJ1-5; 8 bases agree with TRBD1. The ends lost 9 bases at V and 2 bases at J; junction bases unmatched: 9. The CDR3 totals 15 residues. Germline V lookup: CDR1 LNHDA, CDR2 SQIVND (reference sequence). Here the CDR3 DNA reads TGTGCCAGGTGGACAGGGAAGTTGTGCAATCAGCCCCAGCATTTT. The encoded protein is CARWTGKLCNQPQHF.

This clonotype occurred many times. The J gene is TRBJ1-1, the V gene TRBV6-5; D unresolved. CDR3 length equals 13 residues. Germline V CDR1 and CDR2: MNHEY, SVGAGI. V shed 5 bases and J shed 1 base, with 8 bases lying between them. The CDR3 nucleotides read TGTGCCAGCAGTCCCTGGGGGAACACTGAAGCTTTCTTT. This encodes CASSPWGNTEAFF.

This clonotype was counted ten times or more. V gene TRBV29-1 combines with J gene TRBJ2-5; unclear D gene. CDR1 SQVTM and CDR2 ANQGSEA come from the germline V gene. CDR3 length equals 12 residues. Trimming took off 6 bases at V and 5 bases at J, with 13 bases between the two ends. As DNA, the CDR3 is TGCAGCGTCCCCCGGCCATGGGAGACCCAGTACTTC. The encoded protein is CSVPRPWETQYF.

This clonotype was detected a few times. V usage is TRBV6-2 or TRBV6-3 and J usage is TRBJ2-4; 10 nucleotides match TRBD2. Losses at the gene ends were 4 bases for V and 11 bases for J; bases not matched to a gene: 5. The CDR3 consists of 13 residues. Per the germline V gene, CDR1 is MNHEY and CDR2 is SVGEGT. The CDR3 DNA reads TGTGCCAGCAGTTGGGGACTAGCGTCTCTTCAGTACTTC. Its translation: CASSWGLASLQYF.

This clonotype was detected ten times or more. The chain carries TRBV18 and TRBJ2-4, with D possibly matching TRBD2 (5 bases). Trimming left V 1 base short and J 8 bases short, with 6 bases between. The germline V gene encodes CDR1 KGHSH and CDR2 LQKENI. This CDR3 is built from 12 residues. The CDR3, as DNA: TGTGCCAGCTCACCACAGGGAGACATTCAGTACTTC. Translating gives CASSPQGDIQYF.

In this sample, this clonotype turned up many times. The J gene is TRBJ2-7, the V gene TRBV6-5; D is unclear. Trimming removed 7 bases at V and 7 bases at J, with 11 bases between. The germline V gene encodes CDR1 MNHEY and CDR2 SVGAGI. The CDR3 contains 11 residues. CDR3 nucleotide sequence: TGTGCCAGCACTCATCGTAGGGAGCAGTACTTC. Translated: CASTHRREQYF.

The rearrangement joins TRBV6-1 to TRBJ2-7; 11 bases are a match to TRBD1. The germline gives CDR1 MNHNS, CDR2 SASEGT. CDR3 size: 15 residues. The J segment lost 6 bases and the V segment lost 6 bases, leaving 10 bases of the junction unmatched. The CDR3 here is CASRSGQGGSLEQYF. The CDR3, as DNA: TGTGCCAGCAGGTCGGGACAGGGGGGGTCACTCGAGCAGTACTTC.

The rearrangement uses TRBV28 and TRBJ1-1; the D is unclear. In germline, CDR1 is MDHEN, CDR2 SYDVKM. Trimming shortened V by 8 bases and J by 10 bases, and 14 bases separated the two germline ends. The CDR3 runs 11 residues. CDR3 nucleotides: TGTGCCAGCGGAGAGAGACGTGTAGCTTTCTTT. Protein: CASGERRVAFF. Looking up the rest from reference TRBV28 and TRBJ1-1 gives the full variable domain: DVKVTQSSRYLVKRTGEKVFLECVQDMDHENMFWYRQDPGLGLRLIYFSYDVKMKEKGDIPEGYSVSREKKERFSLILESASTNQTSMYLCASGERRVAFFGQGTRLTVV.

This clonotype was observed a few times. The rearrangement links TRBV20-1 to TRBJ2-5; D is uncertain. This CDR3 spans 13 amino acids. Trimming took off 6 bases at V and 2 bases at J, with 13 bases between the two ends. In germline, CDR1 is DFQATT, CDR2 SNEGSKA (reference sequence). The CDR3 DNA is TGCAGTGCCCCTGGCACTACTCAAGAGACCCAGTACTTC. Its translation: CSAPGTTQETQYF.

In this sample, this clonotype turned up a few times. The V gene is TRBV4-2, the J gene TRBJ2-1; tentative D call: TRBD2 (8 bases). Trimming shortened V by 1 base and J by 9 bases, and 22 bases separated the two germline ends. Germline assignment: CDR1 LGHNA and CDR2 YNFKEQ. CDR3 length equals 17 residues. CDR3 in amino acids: CASSQVAGQQFIIEQFF. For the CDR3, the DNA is TGTGCCAGCAGCCAAGTAGCGGGACAGCAGTTTATCATTGAGCAGTTCTTC.

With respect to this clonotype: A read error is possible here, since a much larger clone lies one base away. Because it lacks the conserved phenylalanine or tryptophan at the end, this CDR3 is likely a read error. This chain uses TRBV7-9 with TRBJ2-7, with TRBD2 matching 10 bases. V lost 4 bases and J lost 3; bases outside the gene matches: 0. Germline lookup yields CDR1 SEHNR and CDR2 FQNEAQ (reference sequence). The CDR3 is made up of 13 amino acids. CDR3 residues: CASSSSGGYEQYY. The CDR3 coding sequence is TGTGCCAGCAGCTCTAGCGGGGGCTACGAGCAGTACTAC.